This T cell receptor (beta chain) is from a study of T cells in Graves' hyperthyroidism and ophthalmopathy. Turning to the study itself: Peripheral blood was secured at the point of initial diagnosis, before any treatment.

A remark on this clonotype: Its target is unknown.

General study points: Among thyroid clonotypes expanded above 0.001, most also appeared in blood.

RNA transcripts were the template for amplifying TCR beta CDR3 regions. In the first-round RT-PCR of the TCR CDR3, the HTBI primer set was used. From the multiplex PCR reads, TCRdb called clonotypes with MiXCR, one entry per CDR3 protein. Of 200,000 to 250,000 distinct CDR3 sequences in the sample, approximately 17% were seen once. Germline CDR1 LGHNA, CDR2 YNFKEQ. Trimming pared 3 bases from V and 7 bases from J, leaving 10 bases between. The CDR3 length is 13 residues. In patients aged 18 to 65, hyperthyroidism was newly diagnosed, with duration under 2 months. Those patients with uncontrolled infection, other autoimmune disease, pregnancy or lactation were excluded.

The chain has TRBV4-2 and TRBJ1-5; no clear D. This sequence originates from a man aged 50-60 years with Graves' hyperthyroidism. Sequenced sample: blood. The CDR3 DNA is TGTGCCAGCAGCCAGGGTGAGTGGCAGCCCCAGCATTTT. Amino acids: CASSQGEWQPQHF.